The present T cell receptor beta chain was sequenced within a study of CXCR3-negative and CXCR3-positive naive CD8 T cells. Study results and caveats: CXCR3-positive naive cells carried more hydrophobic TRB CDR3s than CXCR3-negative naive cells did. In naive cells, CXCR3-negative and CXCR3-positive subsets had similar TRBV-TRBJ usage; memory cells differed. From TRB CDR3 properties, TCR strength was inferred; surface CD5 did not differ between naive subsets.

UMI labels and 5' RACE were used to prepare the TRB cDNA libraries. One entry per CDR3 protein, without DNA, is what TCRdb gives after re-calling the 5' RACE reads. The sample table sets out about 130,000 distinct CDR3 sequences. This CDR3 is 16 amino acids long. In germline, CDR1 is SGDLS, CDR2 YYNGEE. On this clonotype itself: Its antigen remains unknown.

This rearrangement joins TRBV9 to TRBJ2-1; the D gene TCRdb calls, TRBD1, cannot be checked with no DNA. The sequence was collected from a human donor in good health. Some clones in this sample may be carry-over from other donors' samples. Sequenced: naive CXCR3+ CD8+ T cells from blood. Subset reported: CD45RO-CCR7+CD27+CD95- naive CD8+ T cells expressing CXCR3 (TNR3+). CDR3: CASSVGGTGNYNEQFF.